One and the same sample provided the 30 T cell receptor beta chains below, sequenced in a study of cytomegalovirus exposure and HLA in healthy donors. 13 Jbeta primers and 60 Vbeta primers were used for the PCR. The data were produced by immunoSEQ multiplex PCR, yet TCRdb's version contains in-frame clones alone and is incomplete. Among around 65,000 clones listed, about 85% were seen once. The sequenced sample was PBMCs. Source of these receptors: a female donor in good health and CMV-seronegative.

This clone came up a few times. V and J are TRBV27 and TRBJ2-7, with a weak D call TRBD2 (5 bases). Germline V gene lookup returns CDR1 MNHEY and CDR2 SMNVEV (reference sequence). V was trimmed by 2 bases and J by 4 bases, leaving 9 bases between them. The CDR3 is 13 residues long. Here the CDR3 DNA reads TGTGCCAGCAGTTTACTGGGAGATTACGAGCAGTACTTC. Its translation is CASSLLGDYEQYF.

The genes are TRBV7-8 and TRBJ2-1; tentatively, D is TRBD2 (7 bases). The germline V gene encodes CDR1 SGHVS and CDR2 FQNEAQ. This CDR3 is 17 amino acids long. Trimming removed 1 base from V and 3 bases from J, with 16 bases in between. CDR3 coding DNA: TGTGCCAGCAGCTTAGGGGGCGGGGGCGCAGTCTACAATGAGCAGTTCTTC. Translation: CASSLGGGGAVYNEQFF.

V and J are TRBV10-3 and TRBJ1-1; D is possibly TRBD1 (6 bases). The V end lost 1 base, the J end lost 4 bases, and 10 bases lay between the germline ends. In germline, CDR1 is ENHRY, CDR2 SYGVKD. The CDR3 extends over 14 amino acids. DNA of the CDR3: TGTGCCATCAGTGAGTGGGTACAGGGCACTGAAGCTTTCTTT. It yields the protein CAISEWVQGTEAFF.

The V gene is TRBV30, the J gene TRBJ1-2; 10 bases line up with TRBD1. This CDR3 is built from 16 residues. Germline V CDR1 and CDR2: GTSNPN, SVGIG (reference sequence). After removal of 1 base from V and 1 base from J, the junction contained 6 bases not matched to a gene. The CDR3: CAWSGTDRGLNYGYTF. The CDR3 nucleotides are TGTGCCTGGAGTGGAACTGACAGGGGGCTTAACTATGGCTACACCTTC.

This clone has only a few counts. This sequence joins TRBV2 and TRBJ1-5, with 8 bases lining up with TRBD1. The CDR3 spans 14 residues. Germline V gene data show CDR1 as SNHLY and CDR2 as FYNNEI. After removal of 1 base from V and 9 bases from J, the junction contained 5 bases not matched to a gene. CDR3 sequence reads: CASSEEQGAGPQHF. The CDR3 DNA follows: TGTGCCAGCAGTGAAGAGCAGGGGGCAGGGCCCCAGCATTTT.

This clone was detected a few times. The chain has TRBV19 and TRBJ1-2; D may be TRBD1 (5 bases). Germline V gene sequence: CDR1 LNHDA, CDR2 SQIVND (reference sequence). The CDR3 extends over 18 amino acids. With 6 bases removed from V and 4 bases from J, the gap between germline ends came to 27 bases. CDR3 DNA: TGTGCCAGTAGGGGGGGACCGTCGACCCACATCCGAATCTATGGCTACACCTTC. Encoded protein: CASRGGPSTHIRIYGYTF.

The chain is built from TRBV4-2 and TRBJ2-7; the match to TRBD2 covers 7 bases. This CDR3 is 15 amino acids long. The trim removed 0 bases at V and 7 bases at J, leaving 9 bases unmatched. Germline V gene data show CDR1 as LGHNA and CDR2 as YNFKEQ. The CDR3 region is CASSQEAGEVGEQYF. For the CDR3, the DNA is TGTGCCAGCAGCCAAGAGGCGGGAGAGGTTGGGGAGCAGTACTTC.

This clone came up a few times. J is TRBJ2-7 and V is TRBV6-1, with 9 bases matching TRBD1. Germline V CDR1 and CDR2: MNHNS, SASEGT. V shed 5 bases and J 3 bases; nucleotides not matched to a gene: 5. The CDR3 is made up of 14 amino acids. The CDR3 DNA is TGTGCCAGCAGTACCGACAGGGGGGACTACGAGCAGTACTTC. Its translation is CASSTDRGDYEQYF.

The chain combines TRBV5-4 with TRBJ1-6, with D maybe TRBD1 (5 bases). V lost 3 bases and J 4 bases, leaving 26 bases between the germline ends. The germline V gene encodes CDR1 SGHNT and CDR2 YYREEE (reference sequence). This CDR3 region has 20 residues. The CDR3 region is CASSSKPDRDTPRYNSPLHF. For the CDR3, the DNA is TGTGCCAGCAGCTCGAAACCCGACAGAGACACCCCGAGGTATAATTCACCCCTCCACTTT. The full variable domain, its missing parts supplied by reference TRBV5-4 and TRBJ1-6, is ETGVTQSPTHLIKTRGQQVTLRCSSQSGHNTVSWYQQALGQGPQFIFQYYREEENGRGNFPPRFSGLQFPNYSSELNVNALELDDSALYLCASSSKPDRDTPRYNSPLHFGNGTRLTVT.

This rearrangement joins TRBV10-3 to TRBJ1-2, with a weak D call TRBD1 (6 bases). CDR3 length equals 15 residues. V lost 0 bases and J 2 bases, leaving 10 bases between the germline ends. Germline V lookup: CDR1 ENHRY, CDR2 SYGVKD. CDR3 residues: CAISESGGRNYGYTF. As DNA, the CDR3 is TGTGCCATCAGTGAGTCTGGGGGCCGCAACTATGGCTACACCTTC.

This chain links TRBV6-6 with TRBJ1-1; 10 bases are shared with TRBD1. The germline gives CDR1 MNHNY, CDR2 SVGAGI (reference sequence). V was clipped by 5 bases and J by 4 bases; unmatched bases: 4. This CDR3 has 14 amino acids. As DNA, the CDR3 is TGTGCCAGCAGTCACGGGACAGGGGTCACTGAAGCTTTCTTT. Translating gives CASSHGTGVTEAFF.

The chain combines TRBV28 with TRBJ2-6, with 11 bases that match TRBD1. Germline trimming cut 7 bases from V and 1 base from J; bases unmatched to any gene: 6. The CDR3 loop spans 17 amino acids. The germline V gene encodes CDR1 MDHEN and CDR2 SYDVKM. The CDR3 region is CASNSGQGVSGANVLTF. The CDR3 DNA reads as TGTGCCAGCAACTCGGGACAGGGGGTTTCTGGGGCCAACGTCCTGACTTTC.

This clone was detected a few times. CDR3: CASRSYLEQYF. The CDR3 DNA reads as TGTGCCAGCAGGTCTTATCTCGAGCAGTACTTC. The V call is TRBV6-1, the J call TRBJ2-7; D unclear. V shed 6 bases and J shed 6 bases, with 9 bases lying between them. This CDR3 spans 11 amino acids. Per germline, CDR1 MNHNS and CDR2 SASEGT.

V gene TRBV11-2 combines with J gene TRBJ1-6; 7 bases line up with TRBD1. The germline gives CDR1 SGHAT, CDR2 FQNNGV. The CDR3 spans 16 residues. The V gene end was trimmed by 1 base and the J gene end by 3 bases; junction bases not matched to a gene: 3. CDR3 sequence (DNA): TGTGCCAGCAGCTTAGTAACAGGGGACTATAATTCACCCCTCCACTTT. This translates into CASSLVTGDYNSPLHF.

The rearrangement joins TRBV7-2 to TRBJ1-2; 11 positions match TRBD1. The germline V gene encodes CDR1 SGHTA and CDR2 FQGNSA. J gave up 8 bases and V 1 base, and 9 bases lay outside the gene matches. The CDR3 is 16 amino acids. CDR3 residues: CASSLGGGQGAHGYTF. Written as DNA, the CDR3 is TGTGCCAGCAGCTTAGGGGGCGGACAGGGGGCGCACGGCTACACCTTC.

The chain joins TRBV7-2 to TRBJ1-2, with D possibly TRBD1 on 5 matching bases. This CDR3 has 13 residues. Germline V gene data show CDR1 as SGHTA and CDR2 as FQGNSA. V lost 5 bases and J lost 6, with 13 bases in between. The CDR3 loop is CASSTRQGDGYTF. The DNA of the CDR3 is TGTGCCAGCAGCACCCGACAAGGGGATGGCTACACCTTC.

This clone has just a few counts. The V call is TRBV27, the J call TRBJ2-7; D possibly corresponds to TRBD1 (5 bases). Germline CDR1 reads MNHEY; CDR2 reads SMNVEV (reference sequence). The CDR3 has 13 residues. V lost 3 bases and J lost 1, with 7 bases in between. DNA of the CDR3: TGTGCCAGCAGTTTCGCAGGGTCCTACGAGCAGTACTTC. This translates into CASSFAGSYEQYF.

The table lists this clone with a few counts. The chain couples TRBV30 to TRBJ2-5, with D perhaps matching TRBD2 (5 bases). CDR3 length: 15 residues. Germline values: CDR1 GTSNPN, CDR2 SVGIG (reference sequence). The germline V and J ends were trimmed by 0 bases and 2 bases, with 13 bases remaining between them. The CDR3 is CAWSVSDRGQETQYF. The CDR3 nucleotides are TGTGCCTGGAGTGTATCGGATCGGGGACAAGAGACCCAGTACTTC. The full variable domain, with the rest looked up from reference TRBV30 and TRBJ2-5, is SQTIHQWPATLVQPVGSPLSLECTVEGTSNPNLYWYRQAAGRGLQLLFYSVGIGQISSEVPQNLSASRPQDRQFILSSKKLLLSDSGFYLCAWSVSDRGQETQYFGPGTRLLVL.

The chain uses TRBV2 and TRBJ2-3; D is possibly TRBD1 (6 bases). This CDR3 has 15 residues. V was trimmed by 6 bases and J by 2 bases, leaving 15 bases between them. CDR1 and CDR2 from the germline V gene are SNHLY and FYNNEI. The CDR3 DNA reads as TGTGCCAGCAGGCACCGGGACACCTCCACAGATACGCAGTATTTT. Translating it yields CASRHRDTSTDTQYF.

The V and J genes are TRBV30 and TRBJ2-3; D is perhaps TRBD1 (5 bases). V was trimmed by 0 bases and J by 4 bases, leaving 8 bases between them. Germline V gene sequence: CDR1 GTSNPN, CDR2 SVGIG (reference sequence). The CDR3 spans 13 residues. The CDR3 sequence is CAWSVQGADTQYF. The CDR3 nucleotides are TGTGCCTGGAGTGTCCAGGGCGCAGATACGCAGTATTTT.

The chain is built from TRBV9 and TRBJ2-1; D gene unclear. Looked up from germline, CDR1 is SGDLS and CDR2 is YYNGEE. Trimming took off 4 bases at V and 4 bases at J, with 12 bases between the two ends. The CDR3 is 14 amino acids. DNA of the CDR3: TGTGCCAGCAGCCCAGAGGCTTTTTACAATGAGCAGTTCTTC. Residues: CASSPEAFYNEQFF.

The chain uses TRBV6-5 and TRBJ2-7; weak D call: TRBD1 (5 bases). V was shortened by 6 bases and J by 2 bases, with 17 bases between the two germline ends. Germline lookup yields CDR1 MNHEY and CDR2 SVGAGI. The CDR3 extends over 15 amino acids. The CDR3 protein is CASRGVGTTPYEQYF. CDR3 DNA: TGTGCCAGCAGAGGGGTCGGCACGACTCCCTACGAGCAGTACTTC.

This sequence joins TRBV6-5 and TRBJ1-6; no definite D call. The CDR3 runs to 14 residues. Germline V gene sequence: CDR1 MNHEY, CDR2 SVGAGI. Trimming shortened V by 6 bases and J by 8 bases, and 14 bases separated the two germline ends. The CDR3 bases are TGTGCCAGCAGGCGGTCCTCGGCGCATTCACCCCTCCACTTT. Translated: CASRRSSAHSPLHF.

The gene calls are TRBV29-1 and TRBJ2-1; TRBD2 matches 13 bases. The CDR3 runs 16 residues. The germline V gene has CDR1 SQVTM and CDR2 ANQGSEA. Trimming cost V 8 bases and J 2 bases; bases outside gene matches: 9. CDR3 residues: CSTGLAGTRTYNEQFF. The CDR3 DNA reads as TGCAGCACGGGACTAGCGGGGACACGTACCTACAATGAGCAGTTCTTC.

Comments on this clone: Other DNA sequences in the same sample also yield this CDR3. The chain employs TRBV6-5 and TRBJ2-7; D is perhaps TRBD1 (6 bases). This CDR3 contains 15 residues. CDR1 is MNHEY, CDR2 SVGAGI, per germline. The V and J ends lost 3 bases and 3 bases respectively, with 15 bases between them. In DNA, the CDR3 is TGTGCCAGCAGTTATTCCCCGGGCAGGGGCTACGAGCAGTACTTC. Protein product: CASSYSPGRGYEQYF.

This chain connects TRBV7-9 to TRBJ1-1; D is uncertain. Trimming removed 5 bases from V and 3 bases from J, with 10 bases in between. CDR1 and CDR2 from the germline V gene are SEHNR and FQNEAQ (reference sequence). There are 13 residues in the CDR3. CDR3 DNA sequence: TGTGCCAGCAGCCCCGAGGGTCACACTGAAGCTTTCTTT. It translates to CASSPEGHTEAFF. The full variable domain, with the rest looked up from reference TRBV7-9 and TRBJ1-1, is DTGVSQNPRHKITKRGQNVTFRCDPISEHNRLYWYRQTLGQGPEFLTYFQNEAQLEKSRLLSDRFSAERPKGSFSTLEIQRTEQGDSAMYLCASSPEGHTEAFFGQGTRLTVV.

This clone was detected only a few times. The chain has TRBV5-4 and TRBJ2-5; 9 positions agree with TRBD1. The J segment lost 5 bases and the V segment lost 3 bases, leaving 5 bases of the junction unmatched. CDR1 is SGHNT and CDR2 is YYREEE in the germline V gene (reference sequence). The CDR3 extends over 14 amino acids. The chain's CDR3 is CASSSDRGQETQYF. The CDR3 nucleotides read TGTGCCAGCAGCTCGGACAGGGGTCAGGAGACCCAGTACTTC.

The table lists this clone with a few counts. This rearrangement joins TRBV5-1 to TRBJ2-5, with 7 bases matching TRBD1. The CDR3 is 14 amino acids. Germline V gene data show CDR1 as SGHRS and CDR2 as YFSETQ. V shed 2 bases, J shed 5 bases, and the junction held 6 bases outside the gene matches. The CDR3 region has the DNA TGCGCCAGCAGCTTAGGACAGGCGGGTGAGACCCAGTACTTC. It translates to CASSLGQAGETQYF.

This chain uses TRBV9 with TRBJ2-5; a weak D match, TRBD2 (5 bases). CDR3 length equals 15 residues. Germline V gene lookup returns CDR1 SGDLS and CDR2 YYNGEE. The germline V and J ends were trimmed by 0 bases and 1 base, with 10 bases remaining between them. This CDR3 reads CASSVGGDIQETQYF. DNA of the CDR3: TGTGCCAGCAGCGTAGGGGGAGACATCCAAGAGACCCAGTACTTC.

The chain links TRBV19 to TRBJ2-3; 13 bases are a match to TRBD2. Germline CDR1 and CDR2: LNHDA and SQIVND (reference sequence). V lost 4 bases, J lost 3 bases, and 10 bases stayed unmatched. The CDR3 loop spans 18 amino acids. The CDR3 protein is CASSTGAGLAGNTDTQYF. Written as DNA, the CDR3 is TGTGCCAGTAGTACCGGTGCGGGACTAGCGGGGAATACAGATACGCAGTATTTT.